The T cell receptor (beta chain) described here comes from a study of cytomegalovirus exposure and HLA in healthy donors (dated by TCRdb to about 2017). Background for the entire study: An earlier analysis of some 600 of the donors reported 276 Gb of sequence data and about 120 million unique TCR beta sequences obtained from 150 million to 200 million T cells. An early release covering roughly 600 HLA-typed donors comprised about 300 gigabases of sequencing data and tens of millions of unique TCR sequences. Among the roughly 430 genotyped donors, roughly 80% belonged to the genetic ancestry cluster associated with self-reported Caucasian donors. The study was designed to test whether signatures of past pathogen exposure could be identified by cataloging public T cell receptors. Using immunosequencing, the study profiled T cell repertoires from around 670 subjects and related those repertoires to cytomegalovirus serostatus. Along with the approximately 700-subject first cohort, a separate validation cohort of over 90 different subjects was used. High-throughput TCR immunosequencing, statistical association of individual TCRs with disease status, and machine learning were combined to predict cytomegalovirus infection status. A later analysis re-examined previously published TCR beta repertoires from roughly 720 donors and added high-resolution HLA genotyping to investigate patterns of TCR occurrence. Rather than drawing on any new phenotypic data, the later analysis identified candidate immune exposures from TCR beta sequences and the way those sequences occurred across donors. To decide whether each TCR beta V gene segment behaved as functional or pseudogenic, an earlier analysis of fewer than 750 of the donors relied on high-throughput TCR beta sequencing. Donor age, sex, ethnicity and CMV serostatus were compiled together with the repertoire data. A later genetic analysis took genome-wide SNP genotypes for about 65% of the 666 donors and used that subset as a discovery cohort. Every repertoire in the discovery cohort had been generated on one and the same sequencing platform. HLA typing included class I and class II loci at four-digit resolution. The number of donors typed differed by locus, with about 629-630 for A, B, C, DRB1 and DQB1, over 500 for DQA1, nearly 610 for DPA1, and around 450 for DPB1. Roughly five DR-DQ haplotypes were treated as single units for association and clustering because of strong linkage in the cohort. Among several hundred genotyped donors of the cohort, an average of around 250,000 unique TCR beta nucleotide sequences was sequenced per donor, of which about 18% were non-productive.

The protocol used for the library was the immunoSEQ multiplex PCR assay. The multiplex PCR relied on a mix of 60 forward primers for TCR Vbeta segments and 13 reverse primers for TCR Jbeta segments. Amplification of the CDR3 region of rearranged TCR beta genes was performed with a multiplex PCR assay on genomic DNA. Amplified TCR beta libraries were sequenced as 87-base-pair reads on the Illumina HiSeq System. The source study handled its data this way. In a later analysis, 77 million or so unique TCR beta chains were counted across the roughly 700 repertoires, and roughly 11 million of these chains were shared by at least two donors. To remove PCR and sequencing errors, raw reads were error-corrected and collapsed into unique sequences using a nearest-neighbor algorithm that merged closely related sequences. To assign V, D and J gene segments, CDR3 sequences were aligned to IMGT reference sequences. Each retained sequence needed at least a six-nucleotide match to both a V gene segment and a J gene segment. Rearrangements were classified as productive when the CDR3 lacked stop codons and remained in frame with V and J, and all other rearrangements were classified as non-productive. CDR3 was defined according to IMGT convention as the region running from the second conserved V-encoded cysteine to the conserved J-encoded phenylalanine. The earlier analysis of a few hundred of the donors excluded sequences that lacked an unambiguous match to a single V gene segment. An earlier analysis of a few hundred of the donors called V segments functional above 56.7% productive rearrangements and segregating when the between-donor standard deviation exceeded 5%. A statistical classification framework was built to diagnose cytomegalovirus status from the catalog of TCR beta chain sequences. In a later analysis, V and J genes were assigned by comparing TCR nucleotide sequences against IMGT/GENE-DB human TR gene sequences. Using the TCRdist pipeline, a later analysis assigned CDR3 sequences along with most-parsimonious VDJ recombination scenarios. In a later analysis, each TCR beta chain was defined by its CDR3 amino acid sequence together with its V-gene family, and reads lacking a unique V-gene family were excluded. As a way to deal with suspected cross-contamination and a sequencing artifact, a later analysis dropped 592 nucleotide sequences that were highly shared and had low generation probability. A later analysis calculated a clonal expansion index for each public chain from normalized within-repertoire ranks of inferred template counts. Generation probabilities in a later analysis came from a VDJ recombination model fitted to out-of-frame rearrangements, and those results were checked against IGoR. In a later analysis, TCR-TCR, TCR-HLA and TCR-CMV co-occurrence was scored with hypergeometric tests, and a repertoire-size bias correction was applied to TCR pairs. In a later analysis, false discovery rates were estimated by permuting HLA or CMV assignments 20 times. A later analysis grouped co-occurring TCRs with DBSCAN, adding TCRdist sequence similarity when clustering within HLA-allele-positive subsets. Repertoires with fewer than 30,000 or more than 120,000 public chains, plus five repertoires with anomalous nucleotide sharing, were excluded from co-occurrence clustering. In TCRdb, the immuneACCESS table is reduced to in-frame sequences with V and J assigned. These tables do not hold every clone; where another copy was compared, an unresolved V gene accounts for under half, and the others remain unexplained. The V and J calls and the clone size are those of that table, but D and trimming were determined from the DNA. For this sample there are roughly 130,000 clones; over 60% appear just once. The ten top clones hold 0.85% to 1.3% of the sample.

The cohort was made up of roughly 670 healthy bone marrow donors. Cohort members were all nominally healthy when sampled, although unrecorded immune exposures were likely present. Of the 700 or so cohort members, 289 had positive CMV serostatus and 352 had negative CMV serostatus, and CMV serostatus was not recorded for the donor. Each donor provided a peripheral blood sample, and peripheral blood mononuclear cells were used for TCR beta sequencing. The Qiagen DNeasy Blood Extraction Kit was used to extract genomic DNA from the blood cell samples. Study-level results and caveats: The classifier was reported to diagnose cytomegalovirus status with high specificity and sensitivity in both the original and validation cohorts. In an earlier analysis of about 600 of the donors, most TCR beta V segments appeared in productive rearrangements about 90% or about 30% of the time, broadly matching IMGT annotations. In a later analysis, some 17,000 TCR beta sequences were associated with specific HLA alleles at a false discovery rate of 0.05. A further reported finding was that TCR beta sequences accurately predicted the HLA-A and HLA-B alleles for most subjects in the first cohort. When HLA alleles, especially DR and DQ, strongly co-occurred, attributing TCR associations to individual alleles was difficult. The authors suggested that the approach could potentially be generalized to other disease states and immunological phenotypes. Most TCR sequences were seen in very few donors, while some public TCRs were found in many individuals. Because counts were too low, some 17 rarely observed V segments, including chromosome 9 orphons, were excluded from the earlier analysis of under 650 of the donors. Several of the top co-occurrence clusters appeared to be linked to parvovirus B19, influenza, CMV and Epstein-Barr virus, according to a later analysis. A cluster of highly shared sequence variants was judged likely to be a technical artifact of the sequencing pipeline. The 87-base-pair reads could not distinguish some IMGT-functional V segments, including TRBV6-2 and TRBV6-3, so those segments were excluded. Because HLA typing was missing for some donors at each locus, association tests included only the typed subset. A later genetic analysis associated a missense DCLRE1C variant with V-gene and J-gene trimming of TCR beta chains, and an independent cohort replicated the association. According to a later genetic analysis, donors in an Asian-associated ancestry cluster had fewer N-insertions in productive TCRs than the approximately 670-donor mean. In vitro tests confirmed that a few of the cytomegalovirus-associated TCR beta chains recognize cytomegalovirus antigens. A later analysis found that TCR association rates varied across HLA loci, with DRB1 alleles showing the most associated TCRs and HLA-C alleles the fewest. According to a later analysis, most CMV-associated TCR beta chains appeared to be HLA-restricted, and the HLA associations seemed to be driven largely by CMV exposure. Linkage disequilibrium might explain the correlated functional status among segregating V segments, but an unknown experimental factor could not be excluded. In this cohort, only TCR beta chains were sequenced, and detectable features were limited by the absence of alpha or paired-chain data. CMV serostatus was the only immune exposure information available for the cohort. In the study, 150 to 200 TCR beta chains were listed as associated with cytomegalovirus. A later analysis found that HLA-associated TCR beta chains were more clonally expanded and had lower generation probabilities than equally common non-associated chains. The presence/absence analyses assumed that sequencing depth was roughly uniform across donors, and that assumption may not be true.

CDR1 and CDR2, per the germline V gene (reference sequence), are SEHNR and FQNEAQ. The CDR3 starts with the cysteine, ends with the phenylalanine, and has 14 residues. Only the CDR3 part of the read is kept: 42 bases, read in frame from the first base. The junction carries 9 bases between V and J, which are trimmed by 1 base and 3 bases respectively. Of note for this clone: This clone's antigen is unknown. One base away there is no much larger clone; base qualities are not given.

The chain uses TRBV7-9 and TRBJ1-1; 5 matching bases give a weak D call of TRBD1. The receptor was isolated from a human donor in good health. Sequencing was performed on PBMCs. The sequenced DNA: TGTGCCAGCAGCTTAGGGCAGGGATACACTGAAGCTTTCTTT. This yields the protein CASSLGQGYTEAFF.